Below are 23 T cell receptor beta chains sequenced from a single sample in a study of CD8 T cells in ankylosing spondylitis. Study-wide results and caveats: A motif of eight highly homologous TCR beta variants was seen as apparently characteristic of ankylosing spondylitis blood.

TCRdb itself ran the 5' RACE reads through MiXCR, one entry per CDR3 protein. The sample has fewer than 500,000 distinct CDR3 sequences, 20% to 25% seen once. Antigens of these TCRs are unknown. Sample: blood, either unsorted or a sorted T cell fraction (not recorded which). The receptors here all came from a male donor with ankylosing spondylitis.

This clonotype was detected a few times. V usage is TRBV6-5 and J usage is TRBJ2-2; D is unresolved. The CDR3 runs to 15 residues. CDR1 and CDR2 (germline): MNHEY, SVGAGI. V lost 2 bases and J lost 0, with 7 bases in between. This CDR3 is CASSYGLANTGELFF. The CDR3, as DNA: TGTGCCAGCAGTTACGGGCTAGCGAACACCGGGGAGCTGTTTTTT.

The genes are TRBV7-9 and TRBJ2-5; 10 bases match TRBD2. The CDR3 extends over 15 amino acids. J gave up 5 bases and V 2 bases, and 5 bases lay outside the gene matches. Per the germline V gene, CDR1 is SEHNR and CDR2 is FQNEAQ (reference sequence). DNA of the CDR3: TGTGCCAGCAGCTTAACTAGCGGGATCGGGGAGACCCAGTACTTC. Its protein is CASSLTSGIGETQYF.

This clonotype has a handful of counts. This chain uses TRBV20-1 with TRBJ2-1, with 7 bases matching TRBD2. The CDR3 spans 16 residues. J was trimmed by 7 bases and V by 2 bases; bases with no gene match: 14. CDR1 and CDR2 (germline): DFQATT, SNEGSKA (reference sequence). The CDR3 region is CSARPGGGRLRNEQFF. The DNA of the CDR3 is TGCAGTGCTAGACCTGGGGGAGGGAGGTTGAGGAATGAGCAGTTCTTC.

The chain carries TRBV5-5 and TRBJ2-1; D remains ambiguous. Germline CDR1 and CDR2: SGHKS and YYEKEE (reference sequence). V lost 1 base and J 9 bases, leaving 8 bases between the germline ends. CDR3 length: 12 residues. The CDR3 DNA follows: TGTGCCAGCAGCTTGTATGGGTCTGAGCAGTTCTTC. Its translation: CASSLYGSEQFF.

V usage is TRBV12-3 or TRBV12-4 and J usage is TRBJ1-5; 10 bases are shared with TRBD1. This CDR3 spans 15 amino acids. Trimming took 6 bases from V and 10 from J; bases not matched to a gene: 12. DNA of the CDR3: TGTGCCAGCAGCACCGGGACAGGGGAGGTGGGACCCCAGCATTTT. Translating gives CASSTGTGEVGPQHF.

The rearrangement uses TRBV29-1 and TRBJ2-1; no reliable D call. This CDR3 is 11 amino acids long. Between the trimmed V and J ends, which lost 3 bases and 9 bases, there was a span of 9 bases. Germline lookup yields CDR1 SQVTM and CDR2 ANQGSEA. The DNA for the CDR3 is TGCAGCGTTGAGGCAGCATTTGAGCAGTTCTTC. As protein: CSVEAAFEQFF.

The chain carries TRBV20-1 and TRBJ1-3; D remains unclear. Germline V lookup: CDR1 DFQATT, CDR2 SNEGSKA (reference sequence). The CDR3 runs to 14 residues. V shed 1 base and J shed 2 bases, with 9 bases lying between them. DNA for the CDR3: TGCAGTGCTAGAGGGGAGGCACCTGGAAACACCATATATTTT. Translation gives CSARGEAPGNTIYF.

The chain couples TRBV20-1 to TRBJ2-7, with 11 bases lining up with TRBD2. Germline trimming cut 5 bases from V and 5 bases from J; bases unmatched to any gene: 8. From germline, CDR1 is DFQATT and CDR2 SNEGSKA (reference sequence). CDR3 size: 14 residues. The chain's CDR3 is CSAQLAGDPHEQYF. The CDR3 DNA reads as TGCAGTGCTCAACTAGCGGGAGATCCCCACGAGCAGTACTTC.

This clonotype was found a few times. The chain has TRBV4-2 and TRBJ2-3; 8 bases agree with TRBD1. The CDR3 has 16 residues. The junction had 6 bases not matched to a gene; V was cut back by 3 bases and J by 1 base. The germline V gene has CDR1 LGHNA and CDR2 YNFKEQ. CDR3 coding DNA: TGTGCCAGCAGCCAGACCAGGGGGCGCGGCACAGATACGCAGTATTTT. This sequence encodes CASSQTRGRGTDTQYF.

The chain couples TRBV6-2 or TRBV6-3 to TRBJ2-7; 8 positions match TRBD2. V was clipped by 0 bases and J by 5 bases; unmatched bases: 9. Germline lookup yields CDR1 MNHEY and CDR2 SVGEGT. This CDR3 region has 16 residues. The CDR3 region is CASSYSMSSGSHEQYF. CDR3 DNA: TGTGCCAGCAGTTACTCGATGTCTAGCGGGTCTCACGAGCAGTACTTC.

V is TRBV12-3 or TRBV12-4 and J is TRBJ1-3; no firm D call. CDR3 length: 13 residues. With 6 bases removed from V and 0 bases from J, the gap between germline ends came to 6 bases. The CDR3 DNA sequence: TGTGCCAGCAGCCATCTCTCTGGAAACACCATATATTTT. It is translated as CASSHLSGNTIYF.

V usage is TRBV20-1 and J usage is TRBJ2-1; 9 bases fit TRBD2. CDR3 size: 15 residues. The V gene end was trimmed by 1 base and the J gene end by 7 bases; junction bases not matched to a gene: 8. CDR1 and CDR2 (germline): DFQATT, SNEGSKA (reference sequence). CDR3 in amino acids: CSARGPRLADNEQFF. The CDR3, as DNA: TGCAGTGCTAGAGGCCCCCGACTAGCGGATAATGAGCAGTTCTTC.

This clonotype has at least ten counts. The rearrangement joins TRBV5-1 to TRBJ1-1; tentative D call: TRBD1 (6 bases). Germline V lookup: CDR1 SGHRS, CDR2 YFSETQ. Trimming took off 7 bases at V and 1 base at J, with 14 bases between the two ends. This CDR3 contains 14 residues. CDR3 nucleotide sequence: TGCGCCAGCCAATGGGGGGGGCCGAACACTGAAGCTTTCTTT. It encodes CASQWGGPNTEAFF.

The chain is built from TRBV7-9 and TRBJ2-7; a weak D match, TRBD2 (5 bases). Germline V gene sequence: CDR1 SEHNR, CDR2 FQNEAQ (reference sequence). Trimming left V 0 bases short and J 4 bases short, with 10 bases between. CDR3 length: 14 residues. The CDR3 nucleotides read TGTGCCAGCAGCTTAGCGGGAGTATGGTACGAGCAGTACTTC. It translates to CASSLAGVWYEQYF.

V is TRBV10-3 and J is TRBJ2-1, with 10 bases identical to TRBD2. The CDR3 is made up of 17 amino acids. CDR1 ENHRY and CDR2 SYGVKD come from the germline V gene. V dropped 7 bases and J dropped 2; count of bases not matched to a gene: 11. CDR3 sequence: CAITRIGLADTYNEQFF. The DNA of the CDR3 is TGTGCCATCACACGTATCGGACTAGCGGACACCTACAATGAGCAGTTCTTC.

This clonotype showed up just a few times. The CDR3 bases are TGTGCCAGCAGTTTCCACGGGAGGGACGTCACAGATACGCAGTATTTT. It encodes CASSFHGRDVTDTQYF. V is TRBV28 and J is TRBJ2-3, with 8 bases matching TRBD2. CDR3 length equals 16 residues. Looked up from germline, CDR1 is MDHEN and CDR2 is SYDVKM. V trimming: 3 bases; J trimming: 2 bases; junction bases outside the gene matches: 7.

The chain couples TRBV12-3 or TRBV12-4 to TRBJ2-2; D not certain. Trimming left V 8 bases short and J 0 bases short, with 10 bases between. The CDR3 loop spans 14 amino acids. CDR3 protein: CASRRMANTGELFF. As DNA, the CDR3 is TGTGCCAGCCGACGGATGGCGAACACCGGGGAGCTGTTTTTT.

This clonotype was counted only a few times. CDR3 sequence: CASRSRQVGRSYNEQFF. The CDR3 bases are TGCGCCAGCAGATCTAGACAGGTTGGGAGGTCCTACAATGAGCAGTTCTTC. The V gene is TRBV5-1, the J gene TRBJ2-1; the D gene could be TRBD1 or TRBD2 (6 bases each). CDR3 length: 17 amino acids. V lost 5 bases to trimming and J lost 1 base, with 19 bases between them. CDR1 is SGHRS and CDR2 is YFSETQ in the germline V gene. Full variable domain (outside the CDR3, taken from reference TRBV5-1 and TRBJ2-1): KAGVTQTPRYLIKTRGQQVTLSCSPISGHRSVSWYQQTPGQGLQFLFEYFSETQRNKGNFPGRFSGRQFSNSRSEMNVSTLELGDSALYLCASRSRQVGRSYNEQFFGPGTRLTVL.

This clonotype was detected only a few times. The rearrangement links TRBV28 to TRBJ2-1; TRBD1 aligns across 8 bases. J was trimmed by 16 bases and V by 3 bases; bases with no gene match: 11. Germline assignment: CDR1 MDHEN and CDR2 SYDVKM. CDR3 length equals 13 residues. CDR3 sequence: CASSFRPAGTGFF. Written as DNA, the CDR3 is TGTGCCAGCAGTTTTCGACCCGCGGGGACAGGCTTCTTC.

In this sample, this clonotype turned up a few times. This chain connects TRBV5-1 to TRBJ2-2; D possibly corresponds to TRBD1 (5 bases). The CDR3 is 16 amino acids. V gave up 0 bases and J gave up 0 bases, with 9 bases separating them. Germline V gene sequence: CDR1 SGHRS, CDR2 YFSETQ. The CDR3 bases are TGCGCCAGCAGCTTGGAAGGGGCCCCGAACACCGGGGAGCTGTTTTTT. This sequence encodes CASSLEGAPNTGELFF. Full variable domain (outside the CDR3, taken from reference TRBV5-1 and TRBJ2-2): KAGVTQTPRYLIKTRGQQVTLSCSPISGHRSVSWYQQTPGQGLQFLFEYFSETQRNKGNFPGRFSGRQFSNSRSEMNVSTLELGDSALYLCASSLEGAPNTGELFFGEGSRLTVL.

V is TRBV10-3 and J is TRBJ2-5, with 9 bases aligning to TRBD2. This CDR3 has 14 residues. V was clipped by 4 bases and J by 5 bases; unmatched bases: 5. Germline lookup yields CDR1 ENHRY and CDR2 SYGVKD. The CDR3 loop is CAISGRTSAETQYF. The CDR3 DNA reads TGTGCCATCAGTGGACGGACTAGCGCTGAGACCCAGTACTTC.

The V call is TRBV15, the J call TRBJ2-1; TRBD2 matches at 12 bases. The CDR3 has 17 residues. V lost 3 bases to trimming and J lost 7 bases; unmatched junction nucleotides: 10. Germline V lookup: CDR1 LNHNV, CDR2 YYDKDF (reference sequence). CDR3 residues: CATSSQRLAGAENEQFF. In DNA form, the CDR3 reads TGTGCCACCAGCAGTCAACGACTAGCGGGAGCGGAGAATGAGCAGTTCTTC.

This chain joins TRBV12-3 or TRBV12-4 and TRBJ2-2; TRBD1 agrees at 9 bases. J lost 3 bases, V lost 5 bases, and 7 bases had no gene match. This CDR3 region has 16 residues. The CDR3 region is CASSQQGTGYTGELFF. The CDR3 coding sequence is TGTGCCAGCAGTCAACAGGGGACAGGGTACACCGGGGAGCTGTTTTTT.